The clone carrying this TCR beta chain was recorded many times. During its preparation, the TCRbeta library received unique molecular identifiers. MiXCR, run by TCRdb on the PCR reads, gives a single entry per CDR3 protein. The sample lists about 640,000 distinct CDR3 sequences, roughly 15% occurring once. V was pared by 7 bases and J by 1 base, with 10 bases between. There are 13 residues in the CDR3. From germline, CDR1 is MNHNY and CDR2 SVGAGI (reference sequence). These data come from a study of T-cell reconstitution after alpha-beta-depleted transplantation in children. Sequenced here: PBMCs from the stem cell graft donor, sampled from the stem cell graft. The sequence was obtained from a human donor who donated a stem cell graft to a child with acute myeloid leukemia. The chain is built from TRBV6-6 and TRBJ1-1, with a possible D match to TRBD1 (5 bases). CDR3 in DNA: TGTGCCAGCACCGAGGGACGGAACACTGAAGCTTTCTTT. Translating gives CASTEGRNTEAFF.